Listed below are T cell receptor beta chains from one sample, sequenced in a study of OX40 agonist ivuxolimab in advanced cancers. The method was immunoSEQ multiplex PCR; TCRdb's version includes in-frame clones alone and lacks a portion of them. The sample has under 85,000 clones; 80% to 90% are singletons. The source material was CD4+ or CD8+ T cells sorted from blood, sampled in a trial of the OX40 agonist ivuxolimab. Receptors originate from an adult with an advanced solid tumor such as melanoma, head and neck, liver or kidney cancer. The CDR3 runs from the conserved cysteine through the conserved F or W. D genes are given only for firm matches. Expanded clones get a size class; other rows say once, few or many, or leave the size out.

TRBV25-1	NA	NA	TRBJ1-5	CASSKGSGNQPQHF	TGTGCCAGCAGTAAAGGTTCGGGGAATCAGCCCCAGCATTTT
TRBV7-2	NA	once	TRBJ2-7	CASSPGPGYEQYF	TGTGCCAGCAGCCCCGGGCCCGGCTACGAGCAGTACTTC
TRBV11-2	NA	NA	TRBJ2-1	CASSLDLGIRGEQFF	TGTGCCAGCAGCTTAGATCTCGGGATAAGGGGTGAGCAGTTCTTC
TRBV7-2	TRBD2	NA	TRBJ2-3	CASSLFTSGDLGRDTQYF	TGTGCCAGCAGCTTATTTACTAGCGGGGACCTCGGGAGAGATACGCAGTATTTT
TRBV30	NA	NA	TRBJ2-5	CAARGLQETQYF	TGTGCCGCGAGAGGGCTGCAAGAGACCCAGTACTTC
TRBV4-3	NA	once	TRBJ1-4	CASSQESGEDEKLFF	TGCGCCAGCAGCCAAGAATCCGGGGAGGATGAAAAACTGTTTTTT
TRBV7-2	NA	few	TRBJ1-3	CASSPKIRNTIYF	TGTGCCAGCAGCCCCAAAATTCGGAACACCATATATTTT
TRBV5-1	TRBD2	once	TRBJ2-5	CASSFGSGGVETQYF	TGCGCCAGCAGCTTCGGTAGCGGGGGGGTAGAGACCCAGTACTTC
TRBV18	NA	NA	TRBJ1-6	CASSSRQANTDSPLHF	TGTGCCAGCTCATCGCGACAGGCAAATACGGATTCACCCCTCCACTTT
TRBV11-1	NA	NA	TRBJ2-5	CASSRGQPGTSRGETQYF	TGTGCCAGCAGCCGAGGGCAACCGGGGACCAGCCGAGGGGAGACCCAGTACTTC
TRBV7-3	TRBD2	NA	TRBJ2-5	CASSSGLQQTQYF	TGTGCCAGCAGCTCGGGACTACAGCAGACCCAGTACTTC
TRBV7-3	NA	NA	TRBJ2-6	CASSLTSRAGANVLTF	TGTGCCAGCAGCTTAACGTCCAGGGCTGGGGCCAACGTCCTGACTTTC
TRBV5-6	TRBD2	NA	TRBJ2-3	CASSTSGGSDTQYF	TGTGCCAGCAGTACTAGCGGGGGGTCGGATACGCAGTATTTT
TRBV28	TRBD1	NA	TRBJ2-7	CASSREGALYEQYF	TGTGCCAGCAGTAGAGAGGGGGCATTGTACGAGCAGTACTTC
TRBV18	NA	NA	TRBJ2-7	CASSLDVDSYEQYF	TGTGCCAGCTCCCTAGACGTAGACTCCTACGAGCAGTACTTC
TRBV5-6	TRBD1	NA	TRBJ1-4	CASSPKFNRGREKLFF	TGTGCCAGCAGCCCCAAGTTTAATAGGGGGCGGGAAAAACTGTTTTTT
TRBV7-9	TRBD1	NA	TRBJ1-6	CASSFGQGNSPLHF	TGTGCCAGCAGCTTCGGACAGGGGAACTCACCCCTCCACTTT
TRBV27	NA	NA	TRBJ2-7	CASRLGRQANYEQYF	TGTGCCAGCAGGTTGGGGCGACAGGCGAACTACGAGCAGTACTTC
TRBV4-2	NA	NA	TRBJ2-7	CASSQETTRIGNEQYF	TGTGCCAGCAGCCAAGAGACAACGAGGATCGGCAACGAGCAGTACTTC
TRBV4-2	NA	NA	TRBJ2-3	CASSQLIEAGSSDTQYF	TGTGCCAGCAGCCAACTGATCGAGGCCGGGAGTAGCGATACGCAGTATTTT
TRBV27	NA	NA	TRBJ1-1	CASSLFWFAFF	TGTGCCAGCAGTTTATTCTGGTTTGCTTTCTTT
TRBV7-2	TRBD1	NA	TRBJ1-2	CASSLARDTGAYTF	TGTGCCAGCAGCTTAGCGAGGGATACAGGGGCCTACACCTTC
TRBV18	TRBD1	NA	TRBJ1-1	CASSPVQGGGNTEAFF	TGTGCCAGCTCACCAGTACAGGGGGGTGGGAACACTGAAGCTTTCTTT
TRBV5-1	NA	few	TRBJ2-2	CASSSGQNTGELFF	TGCGCCAGCAGCTCGGGACAGAACACCGGGGAGCTGTTTTTT
TRBV18	NA	NA	TRBJ2-2	CASSPPSTGELFF	TGTGCCAGCTCACCACCCAGCACCGGGGAGCTGTTTTTT
TRBV5-1	NA	NA	TRBJ1-4	CASSLVTATNEKLFF	TGCGCCAGCAGCTTGGTTACAGCAACTAATGAAAAACTGTTTTTT
TRBV4-3	TRBD1	NA	TRBJ2-5	CASSQGGRGSVETQYF	TGCGCCAGCAGCCAAGGGGGCAGGGGGTCCGTGGAGACCCAGTACTTC
TRBV6-1	NA	NA	TRBJ1-2	CASSPATRALDGYTF	TGTGCCAGCAGTCCGGCTACTCGGGCGCTGGATGGCTACACCTTC
TRBV19	NA	once	TRBJ1-2	CASSVRRKEDGYTF	TGTGCCAGTAGTGTTAGAAGGAAGGAGGATGGCTACACCTTC
TRBV21-1	NA	few	TRBJ2-7	CASSKGDTSGRNPYEQYF	TGTGCCAGCAGCAAAGGGGATACTAGCGGGAGGAATCCCTACGAGCAGTACTTC
TRBV29-1	NA	NA	TRBJ2-5	CSVELGRRETQYF	TGCAGCGTTGAATTGGGGCGGAGAGAGACCCAGTACTTC
TRBV6-5	NA	few	TRBJ2-5	CASSLGLQGIETQYF	TGTGCCAGCAGTTTAGGTCTACAGGGAATCGAGACCCAGTACTTC
TRBV5-1	TRBD1	NA	TRBJ1-1	CASSPRTGNTEAFF	TGCGCCAGCAGCCCTAGGACAGGGAACACTGAAGCTTTCTTT
TRBV6-4	NA	NA	TRBJ2-5	CASSATAQETQYF	TGTGCCAGCAGTGCGACAGCCCAAGAGACCCAGTACTTC
TRBV7-8	NA	NA	TRBJ1-5	CASSYRFWDNQPQHF	TGTGCCAGCAGCTACCGCTTTTGGGACAATCAGCCCCAGCATTTT
TRBV19	NA	few	TRBJ1-5	CASHQGVSNQPQHF	TGTGCCAGTCATCAGGGAGTGAGCAATCAGCCCCAGCATTTT
TRBV6-6	TRBD2	NA	TRBJ2-7	CAAANPAGGYEQYF	TGTGCCGCCGCTAACCCAGCGGGGGGGTACGAGCAGTACTTC
TRBV4-2	NA	NA	TRBJ2-1	CASSQDGAKGQFF	TGTGCCAGCAGCCAAGATGGGGCTAAAGGGCAGTTCTTC
TRBV29-1	TRBD1	NA	TRBJ1-2	CSVSPSWDRVSGYTF	TGCAGCGTCAGCCCCTCCTGGGACAGGGTCTCGGGCTACACCTTC
TRBV6-5	NA	NA	TRBJ2-7	CASSYRDEQYF	TGTGCCAGCAGTTACAGGGACGAGCAGTACTTC
TRBV5-1	NA	NA	TRBJ2-3	CASSLGHTQYF	TGCGCCAGCAGCTTAGGACATACGCAGTATTTT
TRBV9	TRBD2	NA	TRBJ2-2	CASGSGTNTGELFF	TGTGCCAGCGGGAGCGGGACGAACACCGGGGAGCTGTTTTTT
TRBV9	NA	few	TRBJ1-1	CASSPRYGNTEAFF	TGTGCCAGCAGCCCCCGTTACGGGAACACTGAAGCTTTCTTT
TRBV7-9	TRBD1	once	TRBJ2-7	CASSKRTGGARDEQYF	TGTGCCAGCAGCAAAAGGACAGGTGGGGCTAGGGACGAGCAGTACTTC
TRBV29-1	TRBD1	NA	TRBJ2-3	CSGTVTSTDTQYF	TGCAGTGGGACAGTTACCAGCACAGATACGCAGTATTTT
TRBV7-9	NA	NA	TRBJ2-1	CASSLDRYNEQFF	TGTGCCAGCAGCTTAGACAGATACAATGAGCAGTTCTTC
TRBV5-4	NA	NA	TRBJ2-1	CASSLARAKQFF	TGTGCCAGCAGCTTGGCCAGGGCCAAGCAGTTCTTC
TRBV29-1	TRBD1	NA	TRBJ2-7	CSVRTGEEQYF	TGCAGCGTTCGGACAGGGGAGGAGCAGTACTTC
TRBV18	TRBD1	NA	TRBJ2-2	CASSPGTGNTGELFF	TGTGCCAGCTCACCCGGGACAGGGAACACCGGGGAGCTGTTTTTT
TRBV7-3	NA	NA	TRBJ2-3	CASSLGAPPDTQYF	TGTGCCAGCAGCTTGGGGGCCCCCCCAGATACGCAGTATTTT
TRBV6-5	NA	NA	TRBJ2-3	CASSYSWQQGIENF	TGTGCCAGCAGTTACTCGTGGCAGCAGGGAATCGAGAATTTT
TRBV11-3	NA	NA	TRBJ2-5	CASSRGETQYF	TGTGCCAGCAGCCGCGGGGAGACCCAGTACTTC
TRBV4-3	NA	NA	TRBJ1-4	CVSSQKRSEKLFF	TGCGTCAGCAGCCAGAAACGCTCCGAAAAACTGTTTTTT